This T cell receptor (beta chain) was found in a study of human T cells and chemical hapten exposure. Study-wide results and caveats: Sensitizing with DPC caused no change in TCRs above 1 in 1000 frequency.

Germline V gives CDR1 MNHEY, CDR2 SVGAGI. This CDR3 comprises 21 residues. After removal of 0 bases from V and 5 bases from J, the junction contained 21 bases not matched to a gene. TCRdb ran MiXCR on the RACE reads and lists one entry per CDR3 protein. Of more than 90,000 distinct CDR3 sequences in the sample, roughly a tenth were seen once. Sample time point: patch test 1, 2 weeks after DPC sensitization. Treatment defined: therapeutic diphenylcyclopropenone sensitization with weekly scalp DPC. This clonotype was seen more than once but under ten times. Its antigen is currently unknown. Sequencing was performed on whole blood, taken in connection with sensitization to the hapten diphenylcyclopropenone (DPC). This TCR was sampled from a man aged 35-49 years with alopecia areata. Some clones in this sample may be carry-over from other donors' samples. The chain carries TRBV6-5 and TRBJ2-1; 8 bases match TRBD2. In DNA, the CDR3 is TGTGCCAGCAGTTACTCGCCTACAGGCCTCGGACTAGCCGTTTCGAACAATGAGCAGTTCTTC. It encodes CASSYSPTGLGLAVSNNEQFF.